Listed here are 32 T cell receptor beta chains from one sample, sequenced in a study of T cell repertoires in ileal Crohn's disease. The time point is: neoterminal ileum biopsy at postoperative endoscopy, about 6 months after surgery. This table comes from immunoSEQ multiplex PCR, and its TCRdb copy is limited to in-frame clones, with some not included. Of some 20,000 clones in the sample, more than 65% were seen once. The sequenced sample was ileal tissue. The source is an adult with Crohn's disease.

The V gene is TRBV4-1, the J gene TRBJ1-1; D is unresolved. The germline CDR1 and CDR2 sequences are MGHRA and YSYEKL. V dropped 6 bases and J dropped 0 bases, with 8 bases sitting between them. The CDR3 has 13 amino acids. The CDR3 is CASRGRMNTEAFF. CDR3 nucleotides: TGCGCCAGCAGAGGCAGGATGAACACTGAAGCTTTCTTT.

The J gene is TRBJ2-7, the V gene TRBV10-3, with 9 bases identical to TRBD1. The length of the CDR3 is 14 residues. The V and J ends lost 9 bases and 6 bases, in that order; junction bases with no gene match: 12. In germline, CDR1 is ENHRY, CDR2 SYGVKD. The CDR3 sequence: CAITPGTGTSEQYF. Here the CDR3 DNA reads TGTGCCATTACCCCCGGGACAGGGACCAGCGAGCAGTACTTC.

The DNA of the CDR3 is TGTGCCACCAGCAGGGGGCGGCGGGAAAAACTGTTTTTT. Translated, it gives CATSRGRREKLFF. The V call is TRBV15, the J call TRBJ1-4, with a weak D call TRBD1 (5 bases). The CDR3 is 13 amino acids. Germline V CDR1 and CDR2: LNHNV, YYDKDF (reference sequence). Between the trimmed V and J ends, which lost 3 bases and 8 bases, there was a span of 10 bases.

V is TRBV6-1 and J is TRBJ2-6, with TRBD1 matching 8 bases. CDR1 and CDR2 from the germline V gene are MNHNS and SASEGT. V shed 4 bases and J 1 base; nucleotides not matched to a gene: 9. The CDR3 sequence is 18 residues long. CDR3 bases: TGTGCCAGCAGTGGGAACAGGGGGATGACTTCTGGGGCCAACGTCCTGACTTTC. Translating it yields CASSGNRGMTSGANVLTF.

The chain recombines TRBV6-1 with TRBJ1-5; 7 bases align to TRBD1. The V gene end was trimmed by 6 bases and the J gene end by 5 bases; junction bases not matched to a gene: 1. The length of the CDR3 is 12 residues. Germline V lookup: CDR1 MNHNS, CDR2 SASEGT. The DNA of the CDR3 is TGTGCCAGCAGGGGACAGCATCAGCCCCAGCATTTT. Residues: CASRGQHQPQHF.

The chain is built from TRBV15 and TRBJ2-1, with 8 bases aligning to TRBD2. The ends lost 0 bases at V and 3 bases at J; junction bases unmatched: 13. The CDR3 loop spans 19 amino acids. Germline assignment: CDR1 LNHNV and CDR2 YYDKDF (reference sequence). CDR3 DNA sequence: TGTGCCACCAGCAGAGATAGGAGCGGGAGCCGTATGTACTACAATGAGCAGTTCTTC. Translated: CATSRDRSGSRMYYNEQFF.

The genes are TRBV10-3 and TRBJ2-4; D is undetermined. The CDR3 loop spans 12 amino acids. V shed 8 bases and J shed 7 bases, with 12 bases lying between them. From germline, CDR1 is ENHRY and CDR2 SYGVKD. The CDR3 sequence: CAIGPAKNIQYF. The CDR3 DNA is TGTGCCATCGGCCCCGCAAAGAACATTCAGTACTTC.

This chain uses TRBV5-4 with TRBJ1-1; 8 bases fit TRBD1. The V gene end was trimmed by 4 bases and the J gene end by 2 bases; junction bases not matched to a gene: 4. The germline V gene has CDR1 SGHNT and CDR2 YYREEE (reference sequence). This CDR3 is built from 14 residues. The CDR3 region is CASSRSGGNTEAFF. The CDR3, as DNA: TGTGCCAGCAGCAGATCAGGGGGCAACACTGAAGCTTTCTTT.

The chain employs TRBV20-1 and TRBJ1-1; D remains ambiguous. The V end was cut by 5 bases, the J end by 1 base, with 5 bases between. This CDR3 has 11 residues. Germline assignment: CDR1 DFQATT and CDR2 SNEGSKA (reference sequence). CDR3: CSAHRNTEAFF. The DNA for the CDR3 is TGCAGTGCTCACAGGAACACTGAAGCTTTCTTT.

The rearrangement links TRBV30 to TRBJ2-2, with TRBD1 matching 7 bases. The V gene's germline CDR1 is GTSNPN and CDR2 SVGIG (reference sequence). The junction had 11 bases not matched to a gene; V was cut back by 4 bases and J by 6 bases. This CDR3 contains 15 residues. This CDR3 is CAWTGKGAGPGELFF. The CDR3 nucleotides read TGTGCCTGGACCGGGAAGGGGGCAGGTCCCGGGGAGCTGTTTTTT.

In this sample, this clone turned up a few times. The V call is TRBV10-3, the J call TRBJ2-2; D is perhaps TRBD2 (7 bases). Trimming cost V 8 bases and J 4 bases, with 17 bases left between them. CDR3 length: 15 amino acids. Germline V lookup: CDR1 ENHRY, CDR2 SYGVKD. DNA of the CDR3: TGTGCCATCTCCCGAGGGGGGGCCGGCACCGGGGAGCTGTTTTTT. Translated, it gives CAISRGGAGTGELFF.

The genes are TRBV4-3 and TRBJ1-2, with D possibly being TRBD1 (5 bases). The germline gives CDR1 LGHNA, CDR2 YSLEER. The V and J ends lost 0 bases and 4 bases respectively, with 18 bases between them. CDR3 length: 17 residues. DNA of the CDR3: TGCGCCAGCAGCCAAGATCGGGGGGGATTCGCGGTCTATGGCTACACCTTC. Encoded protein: CASSQDRGGFAVYGYTF.

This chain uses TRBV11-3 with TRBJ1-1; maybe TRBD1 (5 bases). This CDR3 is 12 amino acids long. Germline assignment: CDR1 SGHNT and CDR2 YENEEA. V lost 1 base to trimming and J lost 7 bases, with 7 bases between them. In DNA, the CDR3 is TGTGCCAGCAGCTTAGGGCAGGGTGAAGCTTTCTTT. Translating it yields CASSLGQGEAFF.

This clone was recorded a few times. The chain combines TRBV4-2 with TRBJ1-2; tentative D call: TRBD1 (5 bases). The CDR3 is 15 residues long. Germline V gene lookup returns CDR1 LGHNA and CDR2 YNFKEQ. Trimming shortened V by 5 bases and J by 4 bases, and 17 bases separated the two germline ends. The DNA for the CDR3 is TGTGCCAGCAGCAGGGCTCGAGGGGAGGTCTATGGCTACACCTTC. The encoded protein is CASSRARGEVYGYTF.

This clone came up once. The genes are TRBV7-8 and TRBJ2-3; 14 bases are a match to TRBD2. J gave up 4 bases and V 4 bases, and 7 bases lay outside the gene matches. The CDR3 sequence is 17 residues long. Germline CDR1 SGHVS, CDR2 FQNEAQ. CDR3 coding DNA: TGTGCCAGCAGCTCGCGGACTAGCGGGGGGTCGGCAGATACGCAGTATTTT. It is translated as CASSSRTSGGSADTQYF.

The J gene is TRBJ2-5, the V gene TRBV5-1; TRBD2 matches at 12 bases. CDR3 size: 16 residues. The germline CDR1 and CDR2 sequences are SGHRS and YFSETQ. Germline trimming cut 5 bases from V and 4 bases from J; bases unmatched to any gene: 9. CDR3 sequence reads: CASSSLPGLAGETQYF. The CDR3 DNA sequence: TGCGCCAGCAGTTCTCTTCCGGGACTAGCGGGAGAGACCCAGTACTTC.

The CDR3 sequence is CASSIAPGDAQYF. Written as DNA, the CDR3 is TGTGCCAGTAGTATAGCGCCGGGGGATGCGCAGTATTTT. The V call is TRBV19, the J call TRBJ2-3; possibly TRBD2 for D (6 bases). The V gene's germline CDR1 is LNHDA and CDR2 SQIVND (reference sequence). CDR3 size: 13 residues. V shed 1 base and J shed 10 bases, with 12 bases lying between them.

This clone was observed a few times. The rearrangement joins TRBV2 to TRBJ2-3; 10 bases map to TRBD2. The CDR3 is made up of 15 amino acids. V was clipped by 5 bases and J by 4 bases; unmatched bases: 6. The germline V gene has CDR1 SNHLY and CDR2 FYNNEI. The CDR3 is CASSTSGVGADTQYF. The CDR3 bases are TGTGCCAGCAGTACTAGCGGGGTGGGGGCAGATACGCAGTATTTT.

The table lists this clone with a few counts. The CDR3 loop is CASGIGSGNTIYF. CDR3 sequence (DNA): TGTGCTAGTGGAATCGGCTCTGGAAACACCATATATTTT. This sequence joins TRBV12-5 and TRBJ1-3, with D unclear. CDR1 is LGHNT and CDR2 is FRNRAP in the germline V gene. V was cut by 6 bases and J by 0 bases, with 6 bases left in between. The CDR3 extends over 13 amino acids.

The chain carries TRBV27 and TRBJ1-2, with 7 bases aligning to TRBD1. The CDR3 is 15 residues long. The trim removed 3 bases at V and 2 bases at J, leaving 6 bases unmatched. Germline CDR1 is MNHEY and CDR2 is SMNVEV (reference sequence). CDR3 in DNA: TGTGCCAGCAGTTTTGGAGGGGGCTGGAACTATGGCTACACCTTC. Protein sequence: CASSFGGGWNYGYTF.

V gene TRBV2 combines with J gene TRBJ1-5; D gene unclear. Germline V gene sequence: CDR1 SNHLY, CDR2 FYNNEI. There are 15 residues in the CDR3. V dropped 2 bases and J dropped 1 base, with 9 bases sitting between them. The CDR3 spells CASSELGDSNQPQHF. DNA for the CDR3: TGTGCCAGCAGTGAACTGGGCGACAGCAATCAGCCCCAGCATTTT.

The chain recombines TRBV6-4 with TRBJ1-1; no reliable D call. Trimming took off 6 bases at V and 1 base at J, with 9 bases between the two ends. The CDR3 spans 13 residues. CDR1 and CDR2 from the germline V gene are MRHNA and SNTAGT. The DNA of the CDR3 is TGTGCCAGCAGCCCAGAGGAGAACACTGAAGCTTTCTTT. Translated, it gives CASSPEENTEAFF.

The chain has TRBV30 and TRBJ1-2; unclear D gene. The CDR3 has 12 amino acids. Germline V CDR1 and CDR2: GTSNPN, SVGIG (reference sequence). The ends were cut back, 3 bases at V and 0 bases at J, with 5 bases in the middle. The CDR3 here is CAWRGSNYGYTF. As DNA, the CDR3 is TGTGCCTGGAGGGGCTCTAACTATGGCTACACCTTC.

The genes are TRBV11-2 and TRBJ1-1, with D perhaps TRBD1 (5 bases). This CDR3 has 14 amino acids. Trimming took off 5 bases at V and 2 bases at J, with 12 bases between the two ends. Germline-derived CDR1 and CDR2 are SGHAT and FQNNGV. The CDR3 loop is CASSHPGVNTEAFF. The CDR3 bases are TGTGCCAGCAGCCATCCGGGGGTCAACACTGAAGCTTTCTTT.

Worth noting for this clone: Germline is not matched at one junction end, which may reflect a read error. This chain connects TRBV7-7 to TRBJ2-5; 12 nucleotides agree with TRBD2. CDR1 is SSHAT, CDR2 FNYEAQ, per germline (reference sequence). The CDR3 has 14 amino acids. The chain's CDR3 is CASSQTSGGETQYF. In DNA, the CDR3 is TGTGCTAGCAGCCAGACTAGCGGGGGAGAGACCCAGTACTTC.

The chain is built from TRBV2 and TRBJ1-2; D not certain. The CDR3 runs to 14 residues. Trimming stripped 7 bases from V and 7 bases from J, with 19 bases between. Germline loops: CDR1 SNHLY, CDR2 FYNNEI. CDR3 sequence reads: CASNLSPEALGYTF. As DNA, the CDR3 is TGTGCCAGCAATTTAAGCCCGGAAGCGCTTGGCTACACCTTC. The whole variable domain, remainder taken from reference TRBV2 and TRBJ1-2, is EPEVTQTPSHQVTQMGQEVILRCVPISNHLYFYWYRQILGQKVEFLVSFYNNEISEKSEIFDDQFSVERPDGSNFTLKIRSTKLEDSAMYFCASNLSPEALGYTFGSGTRLTVV.

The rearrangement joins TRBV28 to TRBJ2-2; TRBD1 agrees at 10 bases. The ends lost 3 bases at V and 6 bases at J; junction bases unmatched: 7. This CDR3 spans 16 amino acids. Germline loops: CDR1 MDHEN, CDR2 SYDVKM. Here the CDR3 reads CASSLGTGANAGELFF. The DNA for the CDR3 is TGTGCCAGCAGTTTGGGGACAGGGGCGAATGCCGGGGAGCTGTTTTTT.

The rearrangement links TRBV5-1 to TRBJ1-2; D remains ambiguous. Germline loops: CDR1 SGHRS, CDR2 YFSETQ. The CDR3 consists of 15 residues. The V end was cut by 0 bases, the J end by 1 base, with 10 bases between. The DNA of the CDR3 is TGCGCCAGCAGCTTGGACATCTTCCTTAACTATGGCTACACCTTC. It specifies CASSLDIFLNYGYTF.

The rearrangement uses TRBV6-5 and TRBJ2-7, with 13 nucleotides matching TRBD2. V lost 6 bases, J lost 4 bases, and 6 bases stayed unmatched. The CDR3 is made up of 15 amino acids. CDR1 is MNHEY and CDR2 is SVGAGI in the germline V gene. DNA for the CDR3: TGTGCCAGCAGGCAGGGGACTAGCGGGATTTACGAGCAGTACTTC. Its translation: CASRQGTSGIYEQYF.

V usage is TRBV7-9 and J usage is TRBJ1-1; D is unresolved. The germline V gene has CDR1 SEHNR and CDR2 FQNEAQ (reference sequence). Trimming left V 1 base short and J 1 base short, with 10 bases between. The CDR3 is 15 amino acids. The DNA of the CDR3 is TGTGCCAGCAGCTTAGATTGGGGAGAGAACACTGAAGCTTTCTTT. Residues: CASSLDWGENTEAFF.

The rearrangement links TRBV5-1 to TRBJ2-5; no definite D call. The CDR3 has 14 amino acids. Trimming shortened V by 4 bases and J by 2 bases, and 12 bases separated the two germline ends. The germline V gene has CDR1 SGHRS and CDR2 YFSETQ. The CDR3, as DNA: TGCGCCAGCAGCCCGATAACTACGCAAGAGACCCAGTACTTC. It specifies CASSPITTQETQYF.

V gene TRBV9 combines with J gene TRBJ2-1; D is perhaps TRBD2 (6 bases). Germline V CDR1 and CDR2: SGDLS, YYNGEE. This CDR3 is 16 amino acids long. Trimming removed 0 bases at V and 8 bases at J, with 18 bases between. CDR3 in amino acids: CASSVGDSYWRYEQFF. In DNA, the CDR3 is TGTGCCAGCAGCGTAGGGGACTCGTACTGGAGATATGAGCAGTTCTTC.